The TCR beta chain described here comes from a study of T cells in Graves' hyperthyroidism and ophthalmopathy. Study information: It was at initial diagnosis, before any treatment, that peripheral blood was collected.

General study findings and limits: Also found in blood were most expanded thyroid clonotypes above 0.001.

TCR beta CDR3 sequences were amplified from RNA transcripts. First-round RT-PCR targeting the TCR CDR3 was performed with the HTBI primer set. MiXCR, applied by TCRdb to the multiplex PCR reads, yields one record per CDR3 protein. The sample has under 400,000 distinct CDR3 sequences, 11% to 15% seen once. Newly diagnosed hyperthyroidism, duration under 2 months, in patients aged 18 to 65. This sample holds PBMCs from less than 13 ml fresh peripheral blood. This clonotype was seen ten or more times. Its antigen is not identified. This TCR was sampled from an older woman with Graves' hyperthyroidism. Sequencing was done on a sample of blood.

CDR3 sequence (DNA): TGTGCCAGCAGCTTAGGAGGACTAGCGGCTTTCTACAATGAGCAGTTCTTC. Translated, it gives CASSLGGLAAFYNEQFF. This chain uses TRBV11-3 with TRBJ2-1, with 10 bases lining up with TRBD2. Per the germline V gene, CDR1 is SGHNT and CDR2 is YENEEA. The junction had 6 bases not matched to a gene; V was cut back by 1 base and J by 3 bases. There are 17 residues in the CDR3.